The T cell receptor beta chain under discussion was sequenced for a study of T cell responses to AZD1222 COVID-19 vaccine. Notes on the study in general: Breadth and depth of Spike-specific TCRs rose after two AZD1222 doses.

Trimming took off 4 bases at V and 3 bases at J, with 16 bases between the two ends. The V gene's germline CDR1 is SGHVS and CDR2 FQNEAQ. This CDR3 region has 15 residues. Concerning this clone: Its antigen is not identified.

Recipients boosted at about 4 weeks or about 12 weeks are pooled. The data were produced by immunoSEQ multiplex PCR, yet TCRdb's version contains in-frame clones alone and is incomplete. In the table there are some 110,000 clones, 85% to 90% of which are singletons. This chain joins TRBV7-8 and TRBJ2-7; a possible D gene is TRBD2 (7 bases). The sequence was collected from an adult who received the AZD1222 COVID-19 vaccine. The sequencing used peripheral blood, collected 28 days after the second AZD1222 dose. CDR3 sequence (DNA): TGTGCCAGCAGCTCTCTGGAGGGGGGGCGCTACGAGCAGTACTTC. Encoded protein: CASSSLEGGRYEQYF.